This TCR beta chain was identified during a study of cytomegalovirus exposure and HLA in healthy donors. Findings and caveats of the study: The tendency of first-cohort TCR clusters to co-occur in the approximately 120 validation repertoires was identified by a subsequent analysis. Cytomegalovirus-associated status was assigned to 164 TCR beta chains.

With respect to this clone: Its target is not known.

The method was immunoSEQ multiplex PCR; TCRdb's version includes in-frame clones alone and lacks a portion of them. The data show approximately 54,000 clones, roughly nine tenths seen once. The CDR3 has 15 residues. Germline V CDR1 and CDR2: SGHNT, YYREEE (reference sequence). Trimming left V 3 bases short and J 0 bases short, with 11 bases between. This TCR was sampled from a woman under 30 in good health and CMV-seropositive. The chain joins TRBV5-4 to TRBJ2-3, with D possibly TRBD1 on 6 matching bases. Sequencing used PBMCs. CDR3 in DNA: TGTGCCAGCAGCTCGAGACAGGCTAGCACAGATACGCAGTATTTT. As protein: CASSSRQASTDTQYF.